This is a list of T cell receptor beta chains from one sample in a study of T-cell memory formation after mild COVID-19. TCRdb called the 5' RACE reads again in MiXCR, with one record for every CDR3 protein. Of almost 550,000 distinct CDR3 sequences in the sample, roughly 22% are singletons; the top ten hold around an eighth. Sample: PBMCs or a T cell subset sorted from them (not recorded which). The receptor set was obtained from an adult woman who had mild COVID-19 (a few samples of this study predate the infection). Cell type and time point are not known. Each CDR3 is given without its conserved first and last residue. Fields, in order: CDR3 length, V gene, CDR3 protein.

14 TRBV5-1 ASSLEGGAGRHEQY
8 TRBV6-1 ASSALGYT
12 TRBV25-1 ASSEDRPNEKLF
12 TRBV5-6 ASSQWGYQNIQY
12 TRBV5-1 ASSWGQANTEAF
12 TRBV7-8 ASSLTAGFPGYT
11 TRBV7-2 ASSFVVTDTQY
15 TRBV4-1 ASSQDSLQGARTEAF
11 TRBV25-1 ASSESGTDTQY
14 TRBV7-6 ASSLGTSGGYGGYT
13 TRBV3-1 ASSPTGIAKNIQY
14 TRBV19 ASSPLRTGQNQPQH
12 TRBV5-1 ASSLSAAHNEQF
11 TRBV18 ASSSDGSQPQH
16 TRBV6-5 ASSPRTSGRKPYNEQF
10 TRBV28 ASSAPGYEQY
13 TRBV18 ASSPPGESYYGYT
11 TRBV7-2 ASSLLSVEELF
13 TRBV15 ATSRGQGLSYEQY
13 TRBV5-1 ASSPRQSSGNTIY
15 TRBV9 ASSANLGTSQGGELF
12 TRBV5-1 ASSFGRYEDTQY
12 TRBV5-4 ASSLELANYGYT
16 TRBV3-1 ASSQGIRGPYSNQPQH
12 TRBV2 ASLPGQGFSGYT
13 TRBV11-2 ASSLGVVSTDTQY
12 TRBV24-1 ATSDGGLGDEQF
15 TRBV4-2 ASSQDRGDVGDTEAF
14 TRBV18 ASSPPGLANTDTQY
11 TRBV27 ASSFRAYNEQF
15 TRBV7-9 ASSLGPLLLHTDTQY
10 TRBV4-3 ASSQDGIEQF
10 TRBV7-8 ASSASGQPQH
12 TRBV5-1 ASSLTRYQETQY
15 TRBV13 ASSLPPAGTADYGYT
17 TRBV11-2 ASSSFPGLAAISTDTQY
12 TRBV12-3/TRBV12-4 ASSIDKGNQPQH
14 TRBV20-1 SARSHGLAEFYEQY
13 TRBV3-1 ASSQDGQSTDTQY
10 TRBV11-2 ASNLGNSPLH
10 TRBV18 ASSPRRNEQY
11 TRBV20-1 SASPLAGAEQF
14 TRBV7-2 ASSNRDRTLNEKLF
14 TRBV12-3/TRBV12-4 ASSLIPITGNTEAF
14 TRBV27 ASSLSLGTRMYEQY
13 TRBV20-1 SAMTSVSSYNEQF
12 TRBV4-3 ASSQDNYGTEAF
11 TRBV12-3/TRBV12-4 ASSPRSTYEQY
10 TRBV25-1 ASSEGTAWQY
14 TRBV4-1 ASSPPGTGDVNTIY
14 TRBV10-3 AISETSGALGDTQY
9 TRBV18 ASKADTEAF
11 TRBV5-6 ASSHGDYNEQF
12 TRBV11-2 ASSSIGRDGKLF
12 TRBV29-1 SVEGAGPNYGYT